This T cell receptor beta chain was captured in a study of blood T cell repertoires in COVID-19. Across the whole study: Both acute and convalescent COVID-19 samples were obtained from the United States, Italy and Spain. Nucleic acid was either cDNA or gDNA, and it came from T cells, B-cell-depleted T cells, or PBMCs.

Trimming at V came to 6 bases and at J to 6 bases, leaving 4 bases not matched to a gene. Germline V gene sequence: CDR1 MDHEN, CDR2 SYDVKM. The CDR3 runs 14 residues. Sequencing was performed with immunoSEQ multiplex PCR; in TCRdb, only in-frame clones are kept and a portion is missing. This sample has around 230,000 clones; more than 85% occur once, and the top ten carry just over 0.7%. The source of this sequence is a middle-aged man with acute or convalescent COVID-19. Sequencing used peripheral blood. The rearrangement uses TRBV28 and TRBJ1-6, with 8 bases that match TRBD1. The CDR3 is CASRAGQGNSPLHF. CDR3 nucleotides: TGTGCCAGCAGGGCTGGACAGGGTAATTCACCCCTCCACTTT.